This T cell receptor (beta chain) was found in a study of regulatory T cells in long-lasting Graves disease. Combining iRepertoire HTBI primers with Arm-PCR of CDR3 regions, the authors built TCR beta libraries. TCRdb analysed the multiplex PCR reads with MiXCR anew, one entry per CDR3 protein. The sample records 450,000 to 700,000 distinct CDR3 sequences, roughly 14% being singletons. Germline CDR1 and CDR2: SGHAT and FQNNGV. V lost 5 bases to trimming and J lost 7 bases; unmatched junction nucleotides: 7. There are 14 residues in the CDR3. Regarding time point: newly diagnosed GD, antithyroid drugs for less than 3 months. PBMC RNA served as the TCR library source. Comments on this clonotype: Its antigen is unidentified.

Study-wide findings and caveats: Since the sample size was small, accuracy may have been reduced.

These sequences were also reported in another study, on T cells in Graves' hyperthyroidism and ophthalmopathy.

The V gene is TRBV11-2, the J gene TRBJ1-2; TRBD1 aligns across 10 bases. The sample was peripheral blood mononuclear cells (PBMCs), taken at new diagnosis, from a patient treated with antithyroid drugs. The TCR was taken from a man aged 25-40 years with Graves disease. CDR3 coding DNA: TGTGCCAGCAGCCCACGACAGGGGGCGGGTGGCTACACCTTC. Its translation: CASSPRQGAGGYTF.